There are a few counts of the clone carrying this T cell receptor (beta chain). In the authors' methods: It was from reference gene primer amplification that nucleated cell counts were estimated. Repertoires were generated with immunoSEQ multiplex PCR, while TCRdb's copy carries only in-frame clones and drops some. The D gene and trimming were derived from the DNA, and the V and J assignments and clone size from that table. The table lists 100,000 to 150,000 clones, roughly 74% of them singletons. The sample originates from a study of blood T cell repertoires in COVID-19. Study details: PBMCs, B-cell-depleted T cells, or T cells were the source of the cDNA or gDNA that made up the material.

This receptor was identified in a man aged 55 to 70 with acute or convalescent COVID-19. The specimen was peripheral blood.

The CDR3 nucleotides read TGTGCCAGCAGCCCTCAGCAGGGATTCTGGAACACTGAAGCTTTCTTT. This gives the protein CASSPQQGFWNTEAFF. This chain connects TRBV3-1 (or the pseudogene TRBV3-2) to TRBJ1-1, with D possibly TRBD1 on 5 matching bases. The CDR3 extends over 16 amino acids. V dropped 4 bases and J dropped 1 base, with 16 bases sitting between them. The germline gives CDR1 LGHDT, CDR2 YNNKEL (reference sequence).